This paragraph reports one TCR beta chain. The antigen is not known. The source of the sample is a study of Ad26.COV2.S vaccination and SARS-CoV-2 variants. The study's findings and limits: Those who received the vaccine showed greater spike-specific TCR breadth than those given placebo. Vaccine recipients and placebo recipients showed similar non-spike TCR breadth.

TCRdb keeps only in-frame clones here, not all; method: immunoSEQ multiplex PCR. This table has roughly 100,000 clones, 80% appearing once. Germline lookup yields CDR1 MNHEY and CDR2 SMNVEV (reference sequence). Trimming took 0 bases from V and 3 from J; bases not matched to a gene: 10. The CDR3 spans 18 residues. This specimen consisted of peripheral blood, obtained after recovery from COVID-19. The sequence was collected from a human donor who had recovered from COVID-19. The V call is TRBV27, the J call TRBJ2-3; 9 bases agree with TRBD2. In DNA, the CDR3 is TGTGCCAGCAGTTTATCCCCCGTGTTGCGGGGGGGAACAGATACGCAGTATTTT. It yields the protein CASSLSPVLRGGTDTQYF.